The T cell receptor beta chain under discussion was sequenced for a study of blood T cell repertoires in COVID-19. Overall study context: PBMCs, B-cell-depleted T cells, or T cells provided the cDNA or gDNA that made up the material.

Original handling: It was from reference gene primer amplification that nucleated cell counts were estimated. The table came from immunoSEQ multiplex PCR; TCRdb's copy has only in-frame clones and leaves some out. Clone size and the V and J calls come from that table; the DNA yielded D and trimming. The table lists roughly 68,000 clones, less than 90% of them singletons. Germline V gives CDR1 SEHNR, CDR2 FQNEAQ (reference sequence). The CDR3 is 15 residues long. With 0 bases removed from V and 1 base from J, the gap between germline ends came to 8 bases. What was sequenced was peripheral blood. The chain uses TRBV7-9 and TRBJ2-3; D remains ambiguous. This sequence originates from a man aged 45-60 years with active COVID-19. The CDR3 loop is CASSLALVRTDTQYF. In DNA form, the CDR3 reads TGTGCCAGCAGCTTAGCGCTAGTCCGCACAGATACGCAGTATTTT.